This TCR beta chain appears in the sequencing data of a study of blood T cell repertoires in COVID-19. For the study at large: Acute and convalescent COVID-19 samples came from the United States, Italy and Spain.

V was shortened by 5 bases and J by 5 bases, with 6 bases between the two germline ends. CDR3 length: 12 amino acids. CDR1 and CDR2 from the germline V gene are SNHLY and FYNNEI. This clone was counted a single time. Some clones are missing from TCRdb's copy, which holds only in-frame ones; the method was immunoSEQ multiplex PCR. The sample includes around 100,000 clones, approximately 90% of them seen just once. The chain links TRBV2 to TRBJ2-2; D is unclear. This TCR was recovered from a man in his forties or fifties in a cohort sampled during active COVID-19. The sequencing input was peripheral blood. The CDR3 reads CASSPQTGELFF. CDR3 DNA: TGTGCCAGCAGTCCACAAACCGGGGAGCTGTTTTTT.